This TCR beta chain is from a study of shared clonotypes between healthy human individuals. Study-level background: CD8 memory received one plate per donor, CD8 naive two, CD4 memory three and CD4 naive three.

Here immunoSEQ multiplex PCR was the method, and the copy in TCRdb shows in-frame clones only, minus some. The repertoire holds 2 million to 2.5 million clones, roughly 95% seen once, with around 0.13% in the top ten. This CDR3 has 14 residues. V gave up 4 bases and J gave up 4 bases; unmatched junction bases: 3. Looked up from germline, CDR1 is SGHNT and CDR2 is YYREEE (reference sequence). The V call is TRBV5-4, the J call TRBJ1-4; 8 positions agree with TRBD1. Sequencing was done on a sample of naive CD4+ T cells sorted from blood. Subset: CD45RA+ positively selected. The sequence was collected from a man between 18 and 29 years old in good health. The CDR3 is CASSQDRDNEKLFF. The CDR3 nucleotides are TGTGCCAGCAGCCAGGACAGGGATAATGAAAAACTGTTTTTT.